Below, 25 T cell receptor beta chains from the same sample are listed, as sequenced in a study of blood T cell repertoires in COVID-19. Profiling relied on immunoSEQ multiplex PCR, and the TCRdb table lists in-frame clones only, not all of them. The sample records approximately 80,000 clones, 88% being singletons. Sequenced sample: peripheral blood. The origin of the receptors is a woman older than 75 with acute or convalescent COVID-19.

V and J are TRBV5-1 and TRBJ2-1; 10 bases align to TRBD2. CDR3 length: 15 residues. Trimming at V came to 1 base and at J to 4 bases, leaving 2 bases not matched to a gene. Germline CDR1 reads SGHRS; CDR2 reads YFSETQ. The DNA for the CDR3 is TGCGCCAGCAGCTTGCCAGCGGGAGGGTACAATGAGCAGTTCTTC. It specifies CASSLPAGGYNEQFF.

The chain joins TRBV5-1 to TRBJ2-1, with TRBD1 matching over 8 bases. This CDR3 region has 13 residues. With V trimmed by 4 bases and J by 6 bases, 3 bases remained unmatched. Per the germline V gene, CDR1 is SGHRS and CDR2 is YFSETQ. The CDR3 is CASSVTGANEQFF. The CDR3 DNA follows: TGCGCCAGCAGCGTGACAGGGGCCAATGAGCAGTTCTTC. Together with reference TRBV5-1 and TRBJ2-1, the CDR3 gives the full variable domain: KAGVTQTPRYLIKTRGQQVTLSCSPISGHRSVSWYQQTPGQGLQFLFEYFSETQRNKGNFPGRFSGRQFSNSRSEMNVSTLELGDSALYLCASSVTGANEQFFGPGTRLTVL.

The CDR3 DNA is TGCAGCGTGGATCCGGGACAGGGGGCATCTGGCTACACCTTC. Its protein is CSVDPGQGASGYTF. The chain couples TRBV29-1 to TRBJ1-2; 12 nucleotides line up with TRBD1. The CDR3 extends over 14 amino acids. V was clipped by 6 bases and J by 7 bases; unmatched bases: 9. In germline, CDR1 is SQVTM, CDR2 ANQGSEA.

Written as DNA, the CDR3 is TGCGCCAGCAGCCTCCGAGGGGGACTAGCGGTCAATGAGCAGTTCTTC. It codes for CASSLRGGLAVNEQFF. The V call is TRBV5-1, the J call TRBJ2-1; 11 bases fit TRBD2. The length of the CDR3 is 16 residues. J gave up 6 bases and V 4 bases, and 9 bases lay outside the gene matches. From germline, CDR1 is SGHRS and CDR2 YFSETQ.

The chain has TRBV4-2 and TRBJ1-2; D may be TRBD1 (5 bases). The CDR3 consists of 16 residues. Germline CDR1 reads LGHNA; CDR2 reads YNFKEQ. The V end lost 0 bases, the J end lost 4 bases, and 15 bases lay between the germline ends. The CDR3 sequence is CASSQDRGEVSYGYTF. The CDR3 coding sequence is TGTGCCAGCAGCCAAGATCGGGGGGAGGTCAGCTATGGCTACACCTTC.

The chain's CDR3 is CASGSGTSNSPLHF. CDR3 sequence (DNA): TGTGCTAGTGGTTCCGGGACATCCAATTCACCCCTCCACTTT. The rearrangement joins TRBV12-5 to TRBJ1-6; D may be TRBD1 (6 bases). Germline assignment: CDR1 LGHNT and CDR2 FRNRAP. CDR3 length: 14 residues. V was shortened by 4 bases and J by 7 bases, with 11 bases between the two germline ends.

This chain connects TRBV27 to TRBJ1-1, with no clear D. The CDR3 extends over 15 amino acids. Trimming removed 7 bases from V and 1 base from J, with 16 bases in between. Looked up from germline, CDR1 is MNHEY and CDR2 is SMNVEV (reference sequence). This chain's CDR3 is CASNSEGEGNTEAFF. In DNA, the CDR3 is TGTGCCAGCAATTCCGAGGGAGAAGGGAACACTGAAGCTTTCTTT.

The count of this clone is one. The chain joins TRBV6-5 to TRBJ1-5; TRBD1 matches at 7 bases. CDR1 and CDR2 from the germline V gene are MNHEY and SVGAGI. This CDR3 is built from 15 residues. V trimming: 6 bases; J trimming: 5 bases; junction bases outside the gene matches: 10. CDR3 region: CASSRDSLSYQPQHF. The CDR3 DNA sequence: TGTGCCAGCAGCCGGGACAGTCTGTCTTATCAGCCCCAGCATTTT.

The chain joins TRBV7-2 to TRBJ1-2; 9 bases map to TRBD1. The CDR3 is made up of 16 amino acids. Germline CDR1 SGHTA, CDR2 FQGNSA. V lost 2 bases and J lost 5; bases outside the gene matches: 9. The CDR3 DNA is TGTGCCAGCAGCTTAACCGGGACAGGGTATCGTTATGGCTACACCTTC. Protein: CASSLTGTGYRYGYTF.

CDR3: CSASWGTGLNTEAFF. In DNA form, the CDR3 reads TGCAGTGCTAGTTGGGGGACAGGCTTGAACACTGAAGCTTTCTTT. The chain links TRBV20-1 to TRBJ1-1; TRBD1 aligns across 8 bases. CDR1 is DFQATT, CDR2 SNEGSKA, per germline (reference sequence). J was trimmed by 0 bases and V by 3 bases; bases with no gene match: 6. CDR3 length equals 15 residues.

V is TRBV18 and J is TRBJ1-1; D may be TRBD1 (6 bases). Germline V gene data show CDR1 as KGHSH and CDR2 as LQKENI. The length of the CDR3 is 17 residues. V lost 6 bases to trimming and J lost 6 bases, with 26 bases between them. The CDR3 bases are TGTGCCAGCTCCCTAGGGATCAGGGGCTCGTGGGGGTCTGAAGCTTTCTTT. It encodes CASSLGIRGSWGSEAFF.

This clone was seen only once. The chain recombines TRBV7-8 with TRBJ1-5; D possibly corresponds to TRBD1 (6 bases). CDR3 length equals 17 residues. V lost 5 bases to trimming and J lost 0 bases, with 17 bases between them. Germline V gene data show CDR1 as SGHVS and CDR2 as FQNEAQ. The CDR3 nucleotides are TGTGCCAGCAGCAGGACAGCAAGGGGGAATAGCAATCAGCCCCAGCATTTT. Encoded protein: CASSRTARGNSNQPQHF.

This clone came up once. Here the CDR3 reads CASSPGDKRGTQYF. The CDR3 DNA follows: TGTGCCAGCTCACCGGGGGACAAACGAGGTACGCAGTATTTT. The V call is TRBV18, the J call TRBJ2-3, with D possibly TRBD1 on 6 matching bases. From germline, CDR1 is KGHSH and CDR2 LQKENI. With 3 bases removed from V and 8 bases from J, the gap between germline ends came to 15 bases. The CDR3 length is 14 residues.

The V gene is TRBV6-5, the J gene TRBJ1-2; 9 bases agree with TRBD1. Trimming at V came to 0 bases and at J to 5 bases, leaving 4 bases not matched to a gene. The CDR3 covers 15 residues. Germline assignment: CDR1 MNHEY and CDR2 SVGAGI. CDR3 bases: TGTGCCAGCAGTTACTCTGGACAGGGGACATATGGCTACACCTTC. This translates into CASSYSGQGTYGYTF.

The CDR3 bases are TGTGCCACCTGGACAGGGGGCCGGGACAATCAGCCCCAGCATTTT. Residues: CATWTGGRDNQPQHF. The V gene is TRBV6-1, the J gene TRBJ1-5; 11 bases are shared with TRBD1. The germline CDR1 and CDR2 sequences are MNHNS and SASEGT. The CDR3 sequence is 15 residues long. The ends lost 10 bases at V and 3 bases at J; junction bases unmatched: 8.

The gene calls are TRBV9 and TRBJ1-1; D unclear. The CDR3 extends over 15 amino acids. The ends were cut back, 4 bases at V and 0 bases at J, with 13 bases in the middle. The germline V gene has CDR1 SGDLS and CDR2 YYNGEE. CDR3 DNA: TGTGCCAGCAGCCCCCAGCGCAGTATGAACACTGAAGCTTTCTTT. Translation gives CASSPQRSMNTEAFF.

This clone was detected only a few times. The chain couples TRBV5-1 to TRBJ2-7; 8 nucleotides agree with TRBD1. This CDR3 is 15 amino acids long. In germline, CDR1 is SGHRS, CDR2 YFSETQ. V was pared by 2 bases and J by 0 bases, with 4 bases of the junction left unmatched. The CDR3 DNA follows: TGCGCCAGCAGCTTCTGGACAGGGTCCTCCTACGAGCAGTACTTC. It translates to CASSFWTGSSYEQYF. Full variable domain (rest looked up from reference TRBV5-1 and TRBJ2-7): KAGVTQTPRYLIKTRGQQVTLSCSPISGHRSVSWYQQTPGQGLQFLFEYFSETQRNKGNFPGRFSGRQFSNSRSEMNVSTLELGDSALYLCASSFWTGSSYEQYFGPGTRLTVT.

The rearrangement uses TRBV12-3 or TRBV12-4 and TRBJ1-5, with D possibly TRBD1 on 5 matching bases. This CDR3 has 12 residues. Trimming took off 8 bases at V and 5 bases at J, with 10 bases between the two ends. Written as DNA, the CDR3 is TGTGCCAGCCAGGGCCCCGATCAGCCCCAGCATTTT. This gives the protein CASQGPDQPQHF.

This clone was seen more than once but under ten times. The chain couples TRBV9 to TRBJ2-3; D is possibly TRBD2 (5 bases). Germline V gene data show CDR1 as SGDLS and CDR2 as YYNGEE. The V end lost 0 bases, the J end lost 1 base, and 15 bases lay between the germline ends. The CDR3 covers 17 residues. The CDR3 DNA reads as TGTGCCAGCAGCGTAGATCCCCTTTTGGAGGGCACAGATACGCAGTATTTT. This encodes CASSVDPLLEGTDTQYF.

The V and J genes are TRBV30 and TRBJ2-5; no definite D call. This CDR3 region has 15 residues. CDR1 and CDR2 (germline): GTSNPN, SVGIG (reference sequence). The V gene lost 1 base and the J gene lost 7 bases, with 19 bases spanning the gap. The CDR3 is CAWSALVGPVVTQYF. The DNA for the CDR3 is TGTGCCTGGAGTGCCTTGGTGGGCCCGGTAGTGACCCAGTACTTC.

The rearrangement joins TRBV5-6 to TRBJ1-2; 10 bases align to TRBD1. V lost 4 bases to trimming and J lost 12 bases; unmatched junction nucleotides: 9. In germline, CDR1 is SGHDT, CDR2 YYEEEE. The CDR3 has 13 amino acids. DNA for the CDR3: TGTGCCAGCAGCCCTGACCGGGACAGGGGCAACACCTTC. It codes for CASSPDRDRGNTF.

V usage is TRBV19 and J usage is TRBJ2-2; 7 bases are shared with TRBD1. Germline V gene sequence: CDR1 LNHDA, CDR2 SQIVND (reference sequence). The CDR3 consists of 17 residues. Unmatched junction bases numbered 12, after V lost 5 bases and J lost 3 bases. For the CDR3, the DNA is TGTGCCAGTAGTTCCCCACCGGGACAGCACCACACCGGGGAGCTGTTTTTT. Its protein product is CASSSPPGQHHTGELFF.

This chain joins TRBV7-5 and TRBJ1-2; TRBD1 is the table's D call, not checked against the DNA. TRBV7-5 is an annotated pseudogene. CDR3 size: 17 residues. The CDR3 bases are TGTGCCAGAAGTGAGCCGGGACACCTGATTGCTAACTATGGCTACACCTTC. It yields the protein CARSEPGHLIANYGYTF.

The J gene is TRBJ2-3, the V gene TRBV2; the match to TRBD2 covers 7 bases. Germline CDR1 reads SNHLY; CDR2 reads FYNNEI. V trimming: 0 bases; J trimming: 2 bases; junction bases outside the gene matches: 11. The CDR3 runs 18 residues. The CDR3 is CASSEAGWAGVTTDTQYF. CDR3 nucleotides: TGTGCCAGCAGTGAAGCGGGGTGGGCGGGGGTGACCACAGATACGCAGTATTTT.

This clone was detected only once. This sequence joins TRBV19 and TRBJ2-5; perhaps TRBD1 as D (6 bases). The CDR3 covers 13 residues. Looked up from germline, CDR1 is LNHDA and CDR2 is SQIVND (reference sequence). V lost 8 bases and J lost 4, with 14 bases in between. The CDR3 DNA reads TGTGCCAGTCAGCGTGGGGGCGGAGAGACCCAGTACTTC. It is translated as CASQRGGGETQYF.